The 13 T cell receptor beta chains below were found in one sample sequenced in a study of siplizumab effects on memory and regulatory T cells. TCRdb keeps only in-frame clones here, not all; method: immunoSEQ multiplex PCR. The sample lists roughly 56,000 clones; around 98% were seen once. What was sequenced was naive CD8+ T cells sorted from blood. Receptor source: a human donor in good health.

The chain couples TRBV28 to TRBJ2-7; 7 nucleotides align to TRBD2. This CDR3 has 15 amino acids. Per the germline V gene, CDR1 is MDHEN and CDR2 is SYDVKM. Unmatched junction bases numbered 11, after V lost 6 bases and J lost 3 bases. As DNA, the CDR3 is TGTGCCAGCAGCAGAGCTAGCGGAGCCTACTACGAGCAGTACTTC. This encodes CASSRASGAYYEQYF.

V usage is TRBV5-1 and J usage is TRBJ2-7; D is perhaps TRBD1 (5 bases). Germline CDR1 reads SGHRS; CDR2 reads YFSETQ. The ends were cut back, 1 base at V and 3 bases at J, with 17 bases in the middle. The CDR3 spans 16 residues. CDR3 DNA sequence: TGCGCCAGCAGCTTGTGGGGCCTTTCGGGTAGCTACGAGCAGTACTTC. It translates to CASSLWGLSGSYEQYF. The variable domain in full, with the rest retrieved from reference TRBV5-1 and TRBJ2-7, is KAGVTQTPRYLIKTRGQQVTLSCSPISGHRSVSWYQQTPGQGLQFLFEYFSETQRNKGNFPGRFSGRQFSNSRSEMNVSTLELGDSALYLCASSLWGLSGSYEQYFGPGTRLTVT.

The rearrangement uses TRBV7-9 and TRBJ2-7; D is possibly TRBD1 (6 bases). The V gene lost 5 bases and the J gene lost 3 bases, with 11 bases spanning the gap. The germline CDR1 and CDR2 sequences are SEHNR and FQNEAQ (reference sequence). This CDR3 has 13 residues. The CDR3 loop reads CASSPGQNYEQYF. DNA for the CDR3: TGTGCCAGCAGCCCCGGACAGAACTACGAGCAGTACTTC. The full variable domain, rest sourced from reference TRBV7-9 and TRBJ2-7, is DTGVSQNPRHKITKRGQNVTFRCDPISEHNRLYWYRQTLGQGPEFLTYFQNEAQLEKSRLLSDRFSAERPKGSFSTLEIQRTEQGDSAMYLCASSPGQNYEQYFGPGTRLTVT.

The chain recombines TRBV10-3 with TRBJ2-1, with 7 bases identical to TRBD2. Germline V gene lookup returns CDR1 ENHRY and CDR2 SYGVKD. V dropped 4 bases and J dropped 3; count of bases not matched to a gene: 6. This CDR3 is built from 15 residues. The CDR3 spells CAISGSGGSYNEQFF. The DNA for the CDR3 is TGTGCCATCAGTGGGTCCGGCGGGAGCTACAATGAGCAGTTCTTC.

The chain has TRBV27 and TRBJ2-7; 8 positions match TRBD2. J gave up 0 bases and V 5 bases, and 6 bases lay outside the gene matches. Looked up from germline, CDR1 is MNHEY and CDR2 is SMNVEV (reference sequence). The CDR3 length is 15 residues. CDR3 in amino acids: CASSTRTSHSYEQYF. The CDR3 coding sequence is TGTGCCAGCAGTACCAGGACTAGCCACTCCTACGAGCAGTACTTC.

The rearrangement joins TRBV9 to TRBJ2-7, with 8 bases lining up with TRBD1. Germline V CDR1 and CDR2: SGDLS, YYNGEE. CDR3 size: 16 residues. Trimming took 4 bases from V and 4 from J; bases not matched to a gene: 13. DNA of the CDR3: TGTGCCAGCAGCCCTTCTATTGGGACAGGCTATTACGAGCAGTACTTC. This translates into CASSPSIGTGYYEQYF.

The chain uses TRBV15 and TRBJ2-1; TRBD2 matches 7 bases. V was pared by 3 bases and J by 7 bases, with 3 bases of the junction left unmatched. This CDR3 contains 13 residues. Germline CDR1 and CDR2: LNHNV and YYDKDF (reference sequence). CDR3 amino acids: CATSSLGGNEQFF. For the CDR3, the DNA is TGTGCCACCAGCAGTCTGGGAGGGAATGAGCAGTTCTTC.

The CDR3, as DNA: TGTGCCAGCAGCCCTCGGGGAATTGGAGGCACCGGGGAGCTGTTTTTT. This translates into CASSPRGIGGTGELFF. This rearrangement joins TRBV7-6 to TRBJ2-2; a weak D match, TRBD2 (5 bases). Trimming shortened V by 5 bases and J by 4 bases, and 17 bases separated the two germline ends. This CDR3 has 16 amino acids. Germline V lookup: CDR1 SGHVS, CDR2 FNYEAQ.

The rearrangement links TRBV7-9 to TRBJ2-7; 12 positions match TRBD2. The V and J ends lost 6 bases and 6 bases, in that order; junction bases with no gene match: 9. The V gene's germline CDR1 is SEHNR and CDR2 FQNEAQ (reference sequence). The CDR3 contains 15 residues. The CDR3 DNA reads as TGTGCCAGCAGTCTAGTTACTAGCGGGAGGATCGAGCAGTACTTC. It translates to CASSLVTSGRIEQYF.

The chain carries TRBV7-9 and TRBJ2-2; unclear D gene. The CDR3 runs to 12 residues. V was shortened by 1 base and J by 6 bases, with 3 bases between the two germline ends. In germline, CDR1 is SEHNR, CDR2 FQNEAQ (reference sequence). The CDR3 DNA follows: TGTGCCAGCAGCTTAGGGGCCGGGGAGCTGTTTTTT. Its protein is CASSLGAGELFF. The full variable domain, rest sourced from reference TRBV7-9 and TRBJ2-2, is DTGVSQNPRHKITKRGQNVTFRCDPISEHNRLYWYRQTLGQGPEFLTYFQNEAQLEKSRLLSDRFSAERPKGSFSTLEIQRTEQGDSAMYLCASSLGAGELFFGEGSRLTVL.

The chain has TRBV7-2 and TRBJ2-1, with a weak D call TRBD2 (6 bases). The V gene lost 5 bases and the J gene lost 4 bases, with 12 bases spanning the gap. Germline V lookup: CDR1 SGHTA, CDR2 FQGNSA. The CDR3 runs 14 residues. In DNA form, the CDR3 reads TGTGCCAGCAGCCCCCGGACTATTTACAATGAGCAGTTCTTC. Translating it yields CASSPRTIYNEQFF.

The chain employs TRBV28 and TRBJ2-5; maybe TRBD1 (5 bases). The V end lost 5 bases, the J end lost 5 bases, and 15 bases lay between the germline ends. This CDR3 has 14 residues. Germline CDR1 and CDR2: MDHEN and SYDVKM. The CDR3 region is CASSLVTRAETQYF. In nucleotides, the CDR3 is TGTGCCAGCAGTCTAGTTACCAGGGCGGAGACCCAGTACTTC.

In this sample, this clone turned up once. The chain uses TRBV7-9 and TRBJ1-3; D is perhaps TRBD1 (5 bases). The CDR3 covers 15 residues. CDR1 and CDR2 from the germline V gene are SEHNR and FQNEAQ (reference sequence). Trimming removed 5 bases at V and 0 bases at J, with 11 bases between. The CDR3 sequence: CASSPGLSSGNTIYF. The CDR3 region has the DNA TGTGCCAGCAGCCCGGGGCTGAGCTCTGGAAACACCATATATTTT.